These T cell receptor beta chains were read from a single sample in a study of radiotherapy plus CTLA-4 blockade in lung cancer. The protocol was immunoSEQ multiplex PCR, while the TCRdb copy is restricted to in-frame clones and leaves out a portion. The table shows some 49,000 clones, with approximately 85% occurring only once. The source material was peripheral blood, sampled from a patient treated with radiotherapy plus ipilimumab. Receptor source: a human donor with non-small cell lung cancer whose response to radiotherapy plus ipilimumab could not be evaluated. Each CDR3 is given without its conserved first and last residue.

V gene	CDR3 protein
TRBV25-1	ASRGTSTDTQY
TRBV28	ASSIGQAYGYT
TRBV9	ASSRLASSYNEQF
TRBV11-2	ASSHLAGDYEQY
TRBV29-1	SVETRGTSGRASGANVLT
TRBV18	ASSPGRGNADTQY
TRBV9	ASSVLSGTSYNEQF
TRBV6-5	ASGPTDSTDTQY
TRBV9	ASSARQQGMSYGYT
TRBV7-8	ASSLGHVNTEAF
TRBV4-3	ASSQDRASNQPQH
TRBV7-8	ASSLVQGNTEAF
TRBV7-9	ASSLSGNTEAF
TRBV15	ATSAVQGLADTQY
TRBV30	AWRRAADTQY
TRBV28	ASSLSAGNGYT
TRBV6-1	ASRAQASGANVLT
TRBV4-2	ASSQDAGGRSEKLF
TRBV11-2	ASSLTPLSSYEQY
TRBV7-3	ASSPSYASAQETQY
TRBV29-1	SVLSGANVLT
TRBV29-1	SVQTGGAQY
TRBV4-3	ASSQQLSSYEQY
TRBV23-1	ASSHRDSWNTEAF
TRBV4-1	ASSQVAVLREGREQF
TRBV28	ASSLRREVGSYEQY
TRBV5-1	ASSSHRSTEQY
TRBV9	ASSVATPTGKETQY
TRBV25-1	ASTPGQGAYEQY
TRBV6-5	ASRIRQGRETQY
TRBV4-2	ASSLPTGGPEMAAGELF
TRBV5-1	ASSLGDRGIEQY
TRBV5-5	ASSRGTSGPSYEQY
TRBV2	ASSVRRSLAGGPSTDTQY
TRBV6-5	ASSSPSSGLRNEQF
TRBV2	ASSETVLSGGKLF
TRBV6-1	ASSEIPGQGNYGYT
TRBV29-1	SVARGTEAF
TRBV28	ASIRDRVSSPLH
TRBV28	ASTKVFSKTYEQY
TRBV4-2	ASSQDQNSGVSYEQY
TRBV28	AIQGGYTEAF
TRBV18	ASSPQRILADSPLH
TRBV4-3	ASSQGAQALDTQY
TRBV11-2	ASSLIPGHYEQY